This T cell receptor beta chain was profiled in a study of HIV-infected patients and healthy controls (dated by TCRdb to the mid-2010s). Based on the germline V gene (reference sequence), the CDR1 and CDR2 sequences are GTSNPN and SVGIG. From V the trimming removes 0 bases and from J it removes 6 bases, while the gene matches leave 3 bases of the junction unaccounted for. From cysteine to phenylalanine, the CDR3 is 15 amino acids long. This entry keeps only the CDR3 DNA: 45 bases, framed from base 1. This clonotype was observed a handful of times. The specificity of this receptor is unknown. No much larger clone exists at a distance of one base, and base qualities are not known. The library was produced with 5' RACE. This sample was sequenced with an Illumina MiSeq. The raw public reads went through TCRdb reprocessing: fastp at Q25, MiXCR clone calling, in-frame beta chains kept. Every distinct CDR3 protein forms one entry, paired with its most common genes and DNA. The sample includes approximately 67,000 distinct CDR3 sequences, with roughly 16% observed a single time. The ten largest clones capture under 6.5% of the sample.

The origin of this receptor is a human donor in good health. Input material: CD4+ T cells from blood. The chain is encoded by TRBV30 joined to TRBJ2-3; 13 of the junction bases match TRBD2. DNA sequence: TGTGCCTGGAGTGTCGGACTAGCGGGAGACGATACGCAGTATTTT. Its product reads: CAWSVGLAGDDTQYF.